This T cell receptor beta chain was identified in a study of blood T cell repertoires in COVID-19. About the research overall: In each case, the material was cDNA or gDNA derived from T cells, B-cell-depleted T cells, or PBMCs.

This CDR3 is 14 amino acids long. The germline V and J ends were trimmed by 2 bases and 2 bases, with 10 bases remaining between them. Germline V CDR1 and CDR2: MNHNS, SASEGT. In the study's own analysis: From reference gene primer amplification, estimates of nucleated cell counts were derived. TCRdb's copy holds only in-frame clones and misses some; the assay was immunoSEQ multiplex PCR. For V, J and clone size, that table is used; D and trimming come from the DNA. This sample has about 180,000 clones, with about 85% found just once. This rearrangement joins TRBV6-1 to TRBJ2-7; D gene unclear. Sequencing used peripheral blood. This clonotype was sampled from a woman younger than 45 with active or convalescent COVID-19. The CDR3 here is CASSEYEPPYEQYF. For the CDR3, the DNA is TGTGCCAGCAGTGAATATGAGCCCCCCTACGAGCAGTACTTC.